Sequencing of this TCR beta chain was carried out in a study of neoadjuvant anti-PD-1 for oral cavity cancer. CDR1 is MGHRA, CDR2 YSYEKL, per germline. This CDR3 contains 16 residues. Trimming pared 5 bases from V and 4 bases from J, leaving 20 bases between. As to time point: after neoadjuvant nivolumab, at surgical resection. The protocol was immunoSEQ multiplex PCR, while the TCRdb copy is restricted to in-frame clones and leaves out a portion. The table lists roughly 36,000 clones, around two fifths of them singletons. This sample comprised tumor tissue, obtained after nivolumab (anti-PD-1) treatment. The V call is TRBV4-1, the J call TRBJ2-5; TRBD1 or TRBD2 may be the D gene (6 bases each). This TCR came from a person aged 40 to 85 with oral cavity squamous cell carcinoma. CDR3 nucleotide sequence: TGCGCCAGCAGCGAAGGGGGGACCTGGAACCTAGAGACCCAGTACTTC. Residues: CASSEGGTWNLETQYF.